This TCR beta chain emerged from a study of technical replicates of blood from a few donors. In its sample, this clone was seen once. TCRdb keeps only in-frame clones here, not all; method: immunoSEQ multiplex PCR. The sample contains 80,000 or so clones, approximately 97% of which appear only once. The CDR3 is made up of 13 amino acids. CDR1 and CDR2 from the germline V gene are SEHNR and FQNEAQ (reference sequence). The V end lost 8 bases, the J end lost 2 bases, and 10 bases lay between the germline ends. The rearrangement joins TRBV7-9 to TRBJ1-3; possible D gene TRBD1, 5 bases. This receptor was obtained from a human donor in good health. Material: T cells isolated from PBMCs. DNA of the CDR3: TGTGCCAGCCTAGGGGTAGCTGGAAACACCATATATTTT. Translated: CASLGVAGNTIYF.